This T cell receptor (beta chain) derives from a study of pediatric ulcerative colitis. Libraries were prepared by immunoSEQ multiplex PCR; TCRdb keeps only in-frame clonotypes and omits some of them. The data hold 36,000 or so clones, with about three quarters observed a single time. Points on this clone: The antigen remains unidentified.

Rectal tissue came from one to two pinch biopsies taken at colonoscopy. Ulcerative colitis patients received no immunosuppressive medication before the diagnostic colonoscopy. Study conclusions and caveats: No controls had the two rectal clonotypes shared by ulcerative colitis patients. Clonal expansions reduced rectal repertoire diversity in acute severe colitis. This repertoire reflects total lymphocytes rather than subpopulations like regulatory T cells.

The CDR3 spans 16 residues. Germline V gives CDR1 SQVTM, CDR2 ANQGSEA. Trimming stripped 6 bases from V and 0 bases from J, with 20 bases between. Sequencing was done on a sample of gut tissue. The chain employs TRBV29-1 and TRBJ2-5; a possible D gene is TRBD2 (6 bases). This sequence originates from a boy younger than 18 with moderate ulcerative colitis. The CDR3 here is CSVSGLPNFYQETQYF. In DNA, the CDR3 is TGCAGCGTATCGGGACTTCCGAACTTTTACCAAGAGACCCAGTACTTC.